This T cell receptor (beta chain) derives from a study of OX40 agonist ivuxolimab in advanced cancers. For the study at large: From about 23 to 85 years was the age range, with a mean of about 54 years, and roughly 80% were male. Of the patients, three showed partial responses, one with hepatocellular carcinoma and two with cutaneous melanoma.

The V and J ends lost 0 bases and 8 bases respectively, with 19 bases between them. The germline gives CDR1 LNHNV, CDR2 YYDKDF (reference sequence). The CDR3 runs to 16 residues. Samples were taken at baseline and on day 1 of cycles 4 and 7. Clones were read by immunoSEQ multiplex PCR, and TCRdb kept only the in-frame ones, dropping some. The sample has about 61,000 clones, about 90% seen once. The chain links TRBV15 to TRBJ1-2; D possibly corresponds to TRBD1 (6 bases). This clonotype was obtained from an adult with an advanced solid tumor such as melanoma, head and neck, liver or kidney cancer. The sample was CD4+ or CD8+ T cells sorted from blood, taken in a trial of the OX40 agonist ivuxolimab. CDR3 in DNA: TGTGCCACCAGCAGAGATCCCAATCCAGGGGCGCTCGGCTACACCTTC. It translates to CATSRDPNPGALGYTF.